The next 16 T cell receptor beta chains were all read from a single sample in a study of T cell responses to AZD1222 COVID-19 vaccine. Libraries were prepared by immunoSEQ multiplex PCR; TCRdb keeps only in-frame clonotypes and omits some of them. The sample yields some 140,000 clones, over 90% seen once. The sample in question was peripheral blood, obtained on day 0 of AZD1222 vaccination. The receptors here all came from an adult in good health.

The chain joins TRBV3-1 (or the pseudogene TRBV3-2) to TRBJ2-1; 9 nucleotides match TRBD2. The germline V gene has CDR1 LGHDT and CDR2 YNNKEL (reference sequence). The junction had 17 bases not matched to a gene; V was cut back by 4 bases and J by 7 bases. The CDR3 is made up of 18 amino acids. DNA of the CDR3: TGTGCCAGCAGCCCAATCTTAGGGCGGGGGGGCTTGAGAAATGAGCAGTTCTTC. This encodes CASSPILGRGGLRNEQFF.

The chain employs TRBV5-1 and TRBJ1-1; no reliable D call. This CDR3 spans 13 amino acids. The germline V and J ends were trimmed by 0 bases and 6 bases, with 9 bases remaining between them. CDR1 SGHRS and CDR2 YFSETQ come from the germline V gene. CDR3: CASSLAGSPEAFF. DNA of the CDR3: TGCGCCAGCAGCTTGGCAGGAAGCCCTGAAGCTTTCTTT.

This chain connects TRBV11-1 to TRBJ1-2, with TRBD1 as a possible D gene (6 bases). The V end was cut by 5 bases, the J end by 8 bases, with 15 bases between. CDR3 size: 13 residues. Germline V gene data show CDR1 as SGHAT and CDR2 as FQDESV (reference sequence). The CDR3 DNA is TGTGCCAGCAGCCGAGACAGGTTAGGAGGCTACACCTTC. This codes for CASSRDRLGGYTF.

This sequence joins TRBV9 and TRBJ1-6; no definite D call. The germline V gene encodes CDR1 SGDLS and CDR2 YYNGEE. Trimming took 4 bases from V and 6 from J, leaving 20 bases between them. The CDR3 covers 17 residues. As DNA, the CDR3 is TGTGCCAGCAGCCCGGGGTTGGTAGGGAATGGTAATTCACCCCTCCACTTT. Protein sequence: CASSPGLVGNGNSPLHF.

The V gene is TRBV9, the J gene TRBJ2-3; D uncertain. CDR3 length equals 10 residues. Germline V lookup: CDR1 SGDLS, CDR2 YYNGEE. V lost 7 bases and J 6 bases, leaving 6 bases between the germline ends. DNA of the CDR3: TGTGCCAGCGCCGGTGATACGCAGTATTTT. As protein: CASAGDTQYF.

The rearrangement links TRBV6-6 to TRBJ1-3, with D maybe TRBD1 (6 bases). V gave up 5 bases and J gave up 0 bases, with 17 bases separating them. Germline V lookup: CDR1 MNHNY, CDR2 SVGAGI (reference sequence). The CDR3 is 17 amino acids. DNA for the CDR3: TGTGCCAGCAGTCAACCGAGACAGGTACCCTCTGGAAACACCATATATTTT. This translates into CASSQPRQVPSGNTIYF.

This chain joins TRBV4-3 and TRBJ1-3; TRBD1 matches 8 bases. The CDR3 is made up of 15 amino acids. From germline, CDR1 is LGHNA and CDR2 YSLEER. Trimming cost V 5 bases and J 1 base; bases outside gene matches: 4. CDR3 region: CASSSYRGSGNTIYF. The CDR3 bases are TGCGCCAGCAGCTCGTACAGGGGGTCTGGAAACACCATATATTTT.

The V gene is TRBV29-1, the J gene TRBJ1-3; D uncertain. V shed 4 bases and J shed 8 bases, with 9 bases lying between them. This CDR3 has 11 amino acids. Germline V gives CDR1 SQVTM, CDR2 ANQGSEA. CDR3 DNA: TGCAGCGTTGTTGAGGCAGACACCATATATTTT. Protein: CSVVEADTIYF.

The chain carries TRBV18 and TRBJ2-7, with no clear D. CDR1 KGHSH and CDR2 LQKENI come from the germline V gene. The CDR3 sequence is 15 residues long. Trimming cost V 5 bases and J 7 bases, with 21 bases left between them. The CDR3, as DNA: TGTGCCAGCTCATCTCCCCTTATCAGCATGGATGAGCAGTACTTC. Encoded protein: CASSSPLISMDEQYF.

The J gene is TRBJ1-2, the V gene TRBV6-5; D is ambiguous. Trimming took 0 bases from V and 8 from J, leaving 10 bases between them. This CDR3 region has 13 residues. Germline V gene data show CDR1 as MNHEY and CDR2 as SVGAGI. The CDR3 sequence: CASSYSPLGGYTF. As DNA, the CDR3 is TGTGCCAGCAGTTACTCGCCACTCGGAGGCTACACCTTC.

The CDR3, as DNA: TGTGCCACCAGACGGGACCCCGGGAGGGCCCAGTACTTC. This gives the protein CATRRDPGRAQYF. The chain has TRBV27 and TRBJ2-5; 8 nucleotides line up with TRBD2. There are 13 residues in the CDR3. CDR1 is MNHEY and CDR2 is SMNVEV in the germline V gene (reference sequence). The V and J ends lost 10 bases and 9 bases, in that order; junction bases with no gene match: 13.

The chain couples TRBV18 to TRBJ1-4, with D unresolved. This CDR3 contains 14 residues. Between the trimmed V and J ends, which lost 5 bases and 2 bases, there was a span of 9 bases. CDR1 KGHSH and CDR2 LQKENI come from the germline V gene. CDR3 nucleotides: TGTGCCAGCTCATCACGGCAGACTAATGAAAAACTGTTTTTT. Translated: CASSSRQTNEKLFF.

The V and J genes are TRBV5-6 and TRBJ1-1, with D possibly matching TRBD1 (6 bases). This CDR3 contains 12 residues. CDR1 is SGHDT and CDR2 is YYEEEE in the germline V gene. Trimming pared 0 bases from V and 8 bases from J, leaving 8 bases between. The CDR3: CASSLVGTEAFF. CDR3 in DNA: TGTGCCAGCAGCTTGGTGGGGACAGAAGCTTTCTTT.

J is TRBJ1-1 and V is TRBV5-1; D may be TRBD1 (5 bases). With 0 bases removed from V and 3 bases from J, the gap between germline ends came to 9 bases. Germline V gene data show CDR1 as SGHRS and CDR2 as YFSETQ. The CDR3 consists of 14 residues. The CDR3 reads CASSLVGGDTEAFF. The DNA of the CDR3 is TGCGCCAGCAGCTTGGTCGGGGGTGACACTGAAGCTTTCTTT. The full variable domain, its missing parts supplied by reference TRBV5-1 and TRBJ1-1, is KAGVTQTPRYLIKTRGQQVTLSCSPISGHRSVSWYQQTPGQGLQFLFEYFSETQRNKGNFPGRFSGRQFSNSRSEMNVSTLELGDSALYLCASSLVGGDTEAFFGQGTRLTVV.

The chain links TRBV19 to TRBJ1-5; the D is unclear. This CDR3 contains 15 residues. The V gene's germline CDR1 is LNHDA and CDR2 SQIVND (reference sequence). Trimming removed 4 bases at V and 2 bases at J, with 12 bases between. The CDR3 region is CASSKTSRGNQPQHF. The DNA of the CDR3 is TGTGCCAGTAGTAAAACGTCACGGGGCAATCAGCCCCAGCATTTT.

The CDR3 is CASSQSSSPNGNQPQHF. The DNA for the CDR3 is TGCGCCAGCAGTCAATCAAGCAGCCCCAATGGCAATCAGCCCCAGCATTTT. The chain recombines TRBV23-1 with TRBJ1-5; D is unresolved. TRBV23-1 has ORF status, its function being uncertain. The CDR3 extends over 17 amino acids. Trimming stripped 0 bases from V and 2 bases from J, with 14 bases between.